This TCR beta chain stems from a study of pediatric ulcerative colitis. Trimming shortened V by 4 bases and J by 2 bases, and 2 bases separated the two germline ends. This CDR3 region has 10 residues. In germline, CDR1 is DFQATT, CDR2 SNEGSKA (reference sequence). One to two pinch biopsies were taken from the rectum during colonoscopy. TCRdb keeps only in-frame clones here, not all; method: immunoSEQ multiplex PCR. Of about 12,000 clones in the sample, approximately 71% were seen once. The receptor was isolated from a boy younger than 18 who was a control in a study of pediatric ulcerative colitis. The sequenced sample consisted of gut tissue. This sequence joins TRBV20-1 and TRBJ2-5, with D unclear. DNA for the CDR3: TGCAGTGCTACACAAGAGACCCAGTACTTC. This gives the protein CSATQETQYF.